Listed below are T cell receptor beta chains from one sample, sequenced in a study of a mutant IDH1 vaccine in newly diagnosed glioma. The assay was immunoSEQ multiplex PCR, and TCRdb's table has in-frame clones only and misses some. The profile shows fewer than 30,000 clones, around 77% of them singletons. No antigens are known for them. Source: PBMCs, taken from a glioma patient whose treatment included an IDH1 peptide vaccine. These receptor sequences come from a woman aged 18-29 years with glioma. The CDR3 runs from the conserved cysteine through the conserved F or W. The order of the fields is J gene, V gene, D gene, clone size, CDR3 DNA, CDR3 protein. The D gene is left open where the match is weak. Expanded clones are given a class, and other clones once, few, many or no size at all.

TRBJ2-1	TRBV29-1	TRBD1	NA	TGCAGCGCCCAGGGGGCCAACAATGAGCAGTTCTTC	CSAQGANNEQFF
TRBJ1-2	TRBV11-2	TRBD1	NA	TGTGCCAGCAGCTTAGGTGGGGACAGGGGTGGCTACACCTTC	CASSLGGDRGGYTF
TRBJ2-7	TRBV2	NA	NA	TGTGCCAGCAGTGCTCTCGTAGGGGGTACGGCCTACGAGCAGTACTTC	CASSALVGGTAYEQYF
TRBJ1-1	TRBV19	NA	NA	TGTGCCAGCACACGGGGGGGAGGGTTACGGACTGAAGCTTTCTTT	CASTRGGGLRTEAFF
TRBJ2-1	TRBV6-1	NA	NA	TGTGCCAGCAGGGAGTCTAGCGAACCCTACAATGAGCAGTTCTTC	CASRESSEPYNEQFF
TRBJ1-1	TRBV5-1	NA	NA	TGCGCCAGCAGCTTGGCGGCGAGGGGCCGGTTGGGCACTGAAGCTTTCTTT	CASSLAARGRLGTEAFF
TRBJ2-7	TRBV4-2	NA	NA	TGTGCCAGCAGCCAAGGTGACGGGGACGGCAACGAGCAGTACTTC	CASSQGDGDGNEQYF
TRBJ1-5	TRBV19	NA	NA	TGTGCCAGTAGTATGGGGGTCAATCAGCCCCAGCATTTT	CASSMGVNQPQHF
TRBJ2-3	TRBV19	NA	few	TGTGCCAGTAGTGTGCGCGGCAGAAGCACAGATACGCAGTATTTT	CASSVRGRSTDTQYF
TRBJ1-5	TRBV25-1	TRBD1	NA	TGTGCCAGCGCTGGACAGGGCGATCAGCCCCAGCATTTT	CASAGQGDQPQHF
TRBJ1-1	TRBV29-1	NA	few	TGCAGCGCAGGCGGATCCAGGGACACTGAAGCTTTCTTT	CSAGGSRDTEAFF
TRBJ1-1	TRBV27	NA	NA	TGTGCCAGCAGTTTTTGTTTGGCCATTACAGCGAGGATGAACACTGAAGCTTTCTTT	CASSFCLAITARMNTEAFF
TRBJ2-2	TRBV4-3	NA	NA	TGCGCCAGCAGCCAAGACCCCGCCGGAGGGCCCACCGGGGAGCTGTTTTTT	CASSQDPAGGPTGELFF
TRBJ2-5	TRBV7-9	TRBD1	NA	TGTGCCAGCAGCGCAGCGACAGGGCCCGGGGAGACCCAGTACTTC	CASSAATGPGETQYF
TRBJ1-1	TRBV7-8	NA	NA	TGTGCCAGCAGCTTAGGGTCTGCGGGGTTTGAAGCTTTCTTT	CASSLGSAGFEAFF
TRBJ2-3	TRBV7-9	TRBD1	NA	TGTGCCAGCAGCTCCATGCCGGGACAGGGGGCAGATACGCAGTATTTT	CASSSMPGQGADTQYF
TRBJ2-7	TRBV21-1	NA	once	TGTGCCAGCCTAAACGCGACCAGAGCATCCTACGAGCAGTACTTC	CASLNATRASYEQYF
TRBJ2-7	TRBV19	NA	NA	TGTGCCAGTACCCCCTCCGGGCATCCCTACGAGCAGTACTTC	CASTPSGHPYEQYF
TRBJ2-5	TRBV7-9	NA	NA	TGTGCCAGCAGCCACGGAGGTTTGGGGACCCAGTACTTC	CASSHGGLGTQYF
TRBJ2-1	TRBV5-1	NA	few	TGCGCCAGCAGCTTAGGGGTAGGTGAGCAGTTCTTC	CASSLGVGEQFF
TRBJ1-2	TRBV7-8	TRBD1	NA	TGTGCCAGCTCCCAGGGGGCTCCCTATGGCTACACCTTC	CASSQGAPYGYTF
TRBJ2-6	TRBV2	NA	once	TGTGCCAGTCATAGCCCGGGATTCTCTGGGGCCAACGTCCTGACTTTC	CASHSPGFSGANVLTF
TRBJ1-3	TRBV4-1	NA	few	TGCGCCAGCAGCCCGTCGGACAGTCGTCTTAGCTACACCATATATTTT	CASSPSDSRLSYTIYF
TRBJ1-1	TRBV4-1	NA	NA	TGCGCCAGCAGAAACACCGCCGAAGCTTTCTTT	CASRNTAEAFF
TRBJ2-3	TRBV4-1	NA	once	TGCGCCAGCAGCCAAGCAGTTATTTCTGATACGCAGTATTTT	CASSQAVISDTQYF
TRBJ1-4	TRBV4-1	TRBD1	NA	TGCGCCAGCAGCCAAGCCTACTCCGGGACAGGGATTCATCCGGATGAAAAACTGTTTTTT	CASSQAYSGTGIHPDEKLFF
TRBJ2-3	TRBV6-6	TRBD2	NA	TGTGCCAGCAGTCCGACTAGCGGGAGGACGGATACGCAGTATTTT	CASSPTSGRTDTQYF
TRBJ2-1	TRBV7-6	TRBD2	NA	TGTGCCAGCAGCTTGGCGGGGGGTTACAATGAGCAGTTCTTC	CASSLAGGYNEQFF
TRBJ1-4	TRBV19	TRBD1	NA	TGTGCCAGTAGACAACTGACAGGGGGAGGAGAAAAACTGTTTTTT	CASRQLTGGGEKLFF
TRBJ1-1	TRBV27	TRBD1	NA	TGTGCCAGCAGTCTGACGGGACAGGGGAGTGAAGCTTTCTTT	CASSLTGQGSEAFF
TRBJ2-7	TRBV15	TRBD2	NA	TGTGCCACCAGCAGAGAAAGGGGTAGCGGGGACTACGAGCAGTACTTC	CATSRERGSGDYEQYF
TRBJ1-6	TRBV6-6	TRBD1	NA	TGTGCCAGCAGGCCTCCCTATCGACAGGGAAATTCACCCCTCCACTTT	CASRPPYRQGNSPLHF
TRBJ2-3	TRBV13	NA	once	TGTGCCAGCAGCTCGTCCCGCCGGGGGGCTAGCACAGATACGCAGTATTTT	CASSSSRRGASTDTQYF
TRBJ2-1	TRBV2	TRBD2	NA	TGTGCCAGCAGTGAGACTAGCCCCAATGAGCAGTTCTTC	CASSETSPNEQFF